The subject of this entry is one T cell receptor beta chain. Profiled with immunoSEQ multiplex PCR; TCRdb holds only in-frame clones, not every one. The sample has over 100,000 clones, roughly 85% seen once. These data come from a study of blood T cell repertoires in COVID-19. The ends lost 1 base at V and 0 bases at J; junction bases unmatched: 10. The CDR3 runs 18 residues. The germline CDR1 and CDR2 sequences are SGHTA and FQGNSA. The sequenced sample consisted of peripheral blood. The receptor was derived from a man older than 75 with acute or convalescent COVID-19. The chain couples TRBV7-2 to TRBJ2-7; 9 nucleotides line up with TRBD2. Here the CDR3 DNA reads TGTGCCAGCAGCTTAGGGCTTCTTGGACTAGCGATCTCCTACGAGCAGTACTTC. Its protein product is CASSLGLLGLAISYEQYF.